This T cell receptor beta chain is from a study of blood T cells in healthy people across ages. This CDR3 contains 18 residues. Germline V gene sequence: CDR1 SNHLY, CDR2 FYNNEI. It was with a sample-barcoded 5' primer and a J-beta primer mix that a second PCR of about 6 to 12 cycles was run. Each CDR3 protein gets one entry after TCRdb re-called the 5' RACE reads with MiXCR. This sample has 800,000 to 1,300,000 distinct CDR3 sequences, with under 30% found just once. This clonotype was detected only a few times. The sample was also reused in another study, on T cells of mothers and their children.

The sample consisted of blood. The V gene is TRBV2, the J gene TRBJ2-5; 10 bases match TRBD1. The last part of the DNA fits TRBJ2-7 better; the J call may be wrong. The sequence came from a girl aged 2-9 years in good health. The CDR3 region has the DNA TGTGCCAGCAGTGAACCTGGGACAGGGGACGGCTTCCCCTACGAGCAGTACTTC. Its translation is CASSEPGTGDGFPYEQYF.